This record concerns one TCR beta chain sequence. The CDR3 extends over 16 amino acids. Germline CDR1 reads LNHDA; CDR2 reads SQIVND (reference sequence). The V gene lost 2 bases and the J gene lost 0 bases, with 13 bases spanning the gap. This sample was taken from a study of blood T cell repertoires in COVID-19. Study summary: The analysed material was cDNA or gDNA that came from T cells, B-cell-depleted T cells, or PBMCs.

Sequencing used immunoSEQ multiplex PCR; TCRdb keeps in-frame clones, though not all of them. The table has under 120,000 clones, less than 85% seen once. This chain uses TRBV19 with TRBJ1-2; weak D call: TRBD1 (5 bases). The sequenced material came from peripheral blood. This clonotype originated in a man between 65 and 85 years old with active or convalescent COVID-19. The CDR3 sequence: CASSIMNQGPNYGYTF. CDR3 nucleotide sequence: TGTGCCAGTAGTATAATGAACCAGGGCCCTAACTATGGCTACACCTTC. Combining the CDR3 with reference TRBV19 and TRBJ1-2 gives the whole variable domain DGGITQSPKYLFRKEGQNVTLSCEQNLNHDAMYWYRQDPGQGLRLIYYSQIVNDFQKGDIAEGYSVSREKKESFPLTVTSAQKNPTAFYLCASSIMNQGPNYGYTFGSGTRLTVV.